The source of this TCR beta chain is a study of CD8+ T cells in alopecia areata (dated 2018 in TCRdb). For context, the study as a whole: The treated patients took part in an open-label pilot trial in which moderate-to-severe alopecia areata was treated with oral tofacitinib at 5 to 10 mg twice daily. Tofacitinib was given for 6 to 18 months, followed by 6 months of follow-up off drug to assess delayed response and recurrence. In treated patients, disease severity was measured using the SALT score, which gives the percentage of scalp surface area affected. High-throughput TCRbeta sequencing was used to examine T cell clonal expansion in alopecia areata in both the C3H/HeJ mouse model and human patients. Scalp tissue and sorted CD4+ and CD8+ peripheral blood T cells from patchy and totalis/universalis alopecia areata patients and from healthy controls were covered by human TCRbeta sequencing. Tofacitinib-treated patients had biopsies at baseline and at 4 and 24 weeks of treatment, with a later scalp biopsy in several patients. Scalp clonality was compared among normal scalp (n=4), patchy alopecia areata scalp (n=8), and alopecia totalis/universalis scalp (n=8). RNA came from the PAXgene miRNA kit for fixed scalp, the miRNeasy kit for PBMCs, and the RNeasy kit for mouse skin. TCRbeta CDR3 regions were amplified by immunoSEQ multiplex PCR using 35 Vbeta forward and 13 Jbeta reverse primers.

From the cysteine up to the phenylalanine, the CDR3 has a length of 16 residues. The DNA shown is the 48-base CDR3, in frame from base 1. The junction shows trimming of 1 base on V and 4 bases on J, plus 16 bases between the germline ends. CDR1 LNHNV and CDR2 YYDKDF were looked up in the germline V gene (reference sequence). Sample time point, as interpreted from the label and publication: about four weeks on oral tofacitinib. This sample's treatment or condition label indicates: oral pan-JAK inhibitor, 5-10 mg twice daily. From alopecia areata patients, peripheral blood was collected along with lesional scalp punch biopsies. PBMCs were separated by density centrifugation and stained for CD3, CD4 and CD8, after which CD4+ and CD8+ T cells were sorted on a FACSAria. Library preparation used the immunoSEQ multiplex PCR assay. RNA was extracted from all samples and reverse transcribed into cDNA, which served as template for TCR sequencing. SuperScript III was used to make first-strand cDNA, primed with a 2:1 mix of oligo-dT and random hexamers. A synthetic immune receptor repertoire was used to assess amplification bias, and residual bias was removed computationally. The original methods were these. Raw reads were preprocessed to remove errors, and CDR3 was defined by IMGT conventions from the conserved cysteine to phenylalanine. Clonality was computed as 1 minus the Shannon entropy, with the entropy normalized by log2 of the number of productive unique TCRs. Whether each scalp clone was CD4 or CD8 was inferred by checking scalp TCRbeta sequences against the CD4 and CD8 repertoires from sorted blood. As stored in TCRdb, this immuneACCESS dataset retains in-frame rearrangements with V and J assigned. A fraction of the clones does not appear; measured against another copy, unresolved V genes explain less than half of the discrepancy, and the remainder lacks a known reason. V, J and clone size are those of that table, while D and trimming were read from the DNA. The sample table records under 250,000 clones; about 57% of these occur just once. Approximately 1.4% of the sample lies in the top ten.

For this clone: The specificity of this receptor is unknown. No much larger clonotype is one base removed from it; base qualities were not supplied.

Results and caveats for the whole study, not just this receptor: Lesional scalp, especially in alopecia totalis/universalis, showed higher clonality and more expanded CD8+ clones than normal scalp, suggesting antigenic drive. Because the treated cohort was small and had just a single nonresponder, larger studies are needed to establish links between baseline CD8+ expansion and response. With tofacitinib, both scalp clonality and the number of expanded CD8+ clones among the top 100 scalp clones went down significantly. Scalp TCR repertoire analysis is complicated because resident alphabeta T cells in normal human skin are also sequenced, whereas mouse skin is dominated by gammadelta T cells. Many expanded lesional clones persisted in scalp and blood during tofacitinib treatment, which may partly explain relapse after stopping treatment. Shared TCR sequences between patients were less evident than in mice, which may be partly attributable to HLA diversity in the patient population.

The sequencing here drew on CD4+ T cells sorted from blood, taken at week 4, from a patient treated with tofacitinib. The TCR originated in a human donor with alopecia areata. The chain employs TRBV15 and TRBJ1-2; TRBD1 is a weak D gene call, 5 bases matching. The sequence in DNA is TGTGCCACCAGCAGAGTTGAAGGGGTGGGTTCCTATGGCTACACCTTC. Its translation is CATSRVEGVGSYGYTF.